One and the same sample provided the 22 T cell receptor beta chains below, sequenced in a study of T cells in women clearing cervical HPV infection. The data were produced by immunoSEQ multiplex PCR, yet TCRdb's version contains in-frame clones alone and is incomplete. This repertoire includes under 35,000 clones. The specimen was blood buffy coat. The receptors originated from a woman aged 18 to 75 with a cervical HPV16 infection that either progressed to CIN3+ or cleared (not recorded which).

With regard to this clone: Coverage ceases 3 residues before the CDR3 finishes, and the germline J gene fills in the end. This rearrangement joins TRBV30 to TRBJ1-4; the D is unclear. The CDR3 has 13 residues. Trimming stripped 0 bases from V and 4 bases from J, with 6 bases between. Germline CDR1 reads GTSNPN; CDR2 reads SVGIG (reference sequence). CDR3 region: CAWSVGLNEKLFF. Partial CDR3 DNA: TGTGCCTGGAGTGTGGGCCTTAATGAAAAA.

On this clone itself: The read ends 3 residues early relative to the CDR3; the germline J gene fills the gap. The chain combines TRBV5-1 with TRBJ2-3, with D perhaps matching TRBD2 (7 bases). There are 16 residues in the CDR3. Germline V CDR1 and CDR2: SGHRS, YFSETQ. V was clipped by 1 base and J by 4 bases, with 16 bases between them. The covered CDR3 bases are TGCGCCAGCAGCTTGACCGGTGGGGGGGCCCCAGATACG. It specifies CASSLTGGGAPDT. The entire CDR3 protein reads CASSLTGGGAPDTQYF.

Remarks on this clone: The read terminates 3 residues before the CDR3 end, so the remaining end is supplied by the germline J gene. The gene calls are TRBV28 and TRBJ1-1; D remains unclear. Per germline, CDR1 MDHEN and CDR2 SYDVKM. Deletions cut 4 bases from V and 0 bases from J, with 9 bases between. The CDR3 spans 14 residues. The CDR3 sequence: CASSSVMVNTEAFF. The part of the CDR3 DNA that was read is TGTGCCAGCAGTTCAGTTATGGTGAACACTGAA.

As to this clone: The read terminates 3 residues before the CDR3 end, so the remaining end is supplied by the germline J gene. The chain recombines TRBV5-1 with TRBJ2-6; unclear D gene. This CDR3 has 17 amino acids. From germline, CDR1 is SGHRS and CDR2 YFSETQ. Trimming shortened V by 1 base and J by 0 bases, and 11 bases separated the two germline ends. The CDR3 bases that were read are TGCGCCAGCAGCTTGCGTACAGAGAGCTCTGGGGCCAACGTC. The encoded protein is CASSLRTESSGANV. From start to end, the CDR3 is CASSLRTESSGANVLTF.

Worth noting for this clone: A read error may produce the germline difference seen at one junction end. The read terminates 3 residues before the CDR3 end, so the remaining end is supplied by the germline J gene. This chain uses TRBV12-5 with TRBJ2-1; TRBD2 matches at 12 bases. Germline V gene sequence: CDR1 LGHNT, CDR2 FRNRAP. The CDR3 is 17 residues long. Here the CDR3 reads CASGLAQTSGSYTEQFF. The CDR3 DNA, read in part, is TGTGCTAGTGGTTTGGCACAGACTAGCGGGAGCTACACTGAG.

Worth noting for this clone: The read ends 3 residues shy of where the CDR3 ends; the end is completed using the germline J gene. This chain links TRBV20-1 with TRBJ1-5, with 8 bases that match TRBD1. The germline CDR1 and CDR2 sequences are DFQATT and SNEGSKA (reference sequence). CDR3 size: 14 residues. Trimming removed 3 bases from V and 5 bases from J; junction bases left unmatched: 6. The covered CDR3 bases are TGCAGTGCTAGGGGGACAGGTGAATATCAGCCC. This sequence encodes CSARGTGEYQP. The CDR3 reads in full as CSARGTGEYQPQHF.

With respect to this clone: The read finishes 3 residues shy of the CDR3 end, and the germline J gene is used to complete it. The chain employs TRBV7-2 and TRBJ2-3, with 7 bases aligning to TRBD1. The V gene end was trimmed by 4 bases and the J gene end by 5 bases; junction bases not matched to a gene: 6. The CDR3 runs 14 residues. Germline V gives CDR1 SGHTA, CDR2 FQGNSA. The sequenced CDR3 bases are TGTGCCAGCAGCTCCAGACAGGGAATAGATACG. This sequence encodes CASSSRQGIDT. The whole CDR3 protein is CASSSRQGIDTQYF.

For this clone: Read data end 3 residues before the CDR3 end; the end is taken from the germline J gene. The chain joins TRBV12-3 or TRBV12-4 to TRBJ2-2, with TRBD2 matching over 8 bases. Trimming took 6 bases from V and 3 from J; bases not matched to a gene: 3. The CDR3 totals 14 residues. The DNA read from the CDR3 is TGTGCCAGCAGGTCGGGGGGGTACACCGGGGAG. It codes for CASRSGGYTGE. The whole CDR3 protein reads CASRSGGYTGELFF.

Comment on this clone: The read gets to within 3 residues of the CDR3 end, and the germline J gene fills in the rest. The V call is TRBV5-1, the J call TRBJ1-4, with D tentatively TRBD1 (6 bases). Trimming shortened V by 0 bases and J by 6 bases, and 15 bases separated the two germline ends. The CDR3 contains 16 residues. Looked up from germline, CDR1 is SGHRS and CDR2 is YFSETQ. Incomplete CDR3 DNA: TGCGCCAGCAGCTTGGGGTTCGGGGGGCTCGATGAAAAA. Amino acid sequence: CASSLGFGGLDEK. The full CDR3 protein reads CASSLGFGGLDEKLFF.

Details on this clone: The read gets to within 3 residues of the CDR3 end, and the germline J gene fills in the rest. The genes are TRBV7-9 and TRBJ1-5; no reliable D call. Germline CDR1 and CDR2: SEHNR and FQNEAQ (reference sequence). This CDR3 is built from 14 residues. Trimming took off 6 bases at V and 0 bases at J, with 9 bases between the two ends. CDR3 DNA, as far as it was read: TGTGCCAGCAGTCCCGACTCTAGCAATCAGCCC. This encodes CASSPDSSNQP. The full CDR3 reads CASSPDSSNQPQHF.

Details on this clone: The DNA ends 3 residues before the CDR3 does, and the rest of the CDR3 is filled in from the germline J gene. The V gene is TRBV5-1, the J gene TRBJ2-5, with D possibly matching TRBD2 (7 bases). V lost 4 bases, J lost 2 bases, and 12 bases lay in between. The CDR3 extends over 14 amino acids. Germline V gene lookup returns CDR1 SGHRS and CDR2 YFSETQ. This CDR3 reads CASSQGGLQETQYF. The CDR3 DNA, read in part, is TGCGCCAGCAGCCAAGGGGGACTACAAGAGACC.

As to this clone: Read sequence stops 3 residues before the CDR3 end, and the germline J gene provides the missing end. The chain joins TRBV10-2 to TRBJ2-5; TRBD2 might be the D (7 bases). The CDR3 runs to 12 residues. Trimming pared 8 bases from V and 3 bases from J, leaving 10 bases between. Looked up from germline, CDR1 is WSHSY and CDR2 is SAAADI. Incomplete CDR3 DNA: TGCGCCAGCGGGGGGGCTAAAGAGACC. This gives the protein CASGGAKET. The full CDR3 is CASGGAKETQYF.

Points on this clone: Sequencing ends 3 residues short of the CDR3 end; the germline J gene provides the rest. The rearrangement joins TRBV19 to TRBJ1-1; weak D call: TRBD1 (5 bases). Germline V gene data show CDR1 as LNHDA and CDR2 as SQIVND (reference sequence). Trimming left V 6 bases short and J 0 bases short, with 8 bases between. The CDR3 sequence is 13 residues long. Partial CDR3 DNA: TGTGCCAGTAGCGACAGCTTGAACACTGAA. Its protein is CASSDSLNTE. The CDR3 in full is CASSDSLNTEAFF.

On this clone itself: The CDR3 is cut off 3 residues early in the read; its end comes from the germline J gene. The V call is TRBV2, the J call TRBJ2-5, with TRBD2 matching over 14 bases. In germline, CDR1 is SNHLY, CDR2 FYNNEI. V shed 6 bases, J shed 3 bases, and the junction held 3 bases outside the gene matches. This CDR3 spans 15 amino acids. CDR3 residues: CASRRTSGGKETQYF. Partial CDR3 DNA: TGTGCCAGCAGACGGACTAGCGGGGGGAAAGAGACC.

Notes on this clone: The DNA ends 3 residues before the CDR3 does, and the rest of the CDR3 is filled in from the germline J gene. The chain combines TRBV5-1 with TRBJ2-5; D is ambiguous. Deletions cut 0 bases from V and 7 bases from J, with 7 bases between. Per germline, CDR1 SGHRS and CDR2 YFSETQ. This CDR3 has 12 amino acids. CDR3: CASSLAEGTQYF. CDR3 DNA, as far as it was read: TGCGCCAGCAGCTTGGCCGAAGGGACC.

Regarding this clone: The read comes to an end 3 residues before the CDR3 does, leaving the germline J gene to fill in the end. The rearrangement uses TRBV20-1 and TRBJ2-1; 14 bases map to TRBD2. Germline V CDR1 and CDR2: DFQATT, SNEGSKA (reference sequence). With 5 bases clipped from V and 9 bases from J, the junction kept 15 bases outside the gene matches. The CDR3 has 17 residues. CDR3 amino acids: CSASTTGLAGVYAEQFF. CDR3 DNA (partial): TGCAGTGCTTCTACTACGGGACTAGCGGGGGTTTATGCTGAG.

Regarding this clone: The read falls 3 residues short of the CDR3 end, and the missing part is taken from the germline J gene. The V and J genes are TRBV18 and TRBJ2-7; D is possibly TRBD1 (5 bases). This CDR3 is 13 amino acids long. Trimming cost V 0 bases and J 3 bases, with 6 bases left between them. CDR1 is KGHSH, CDR2 LQKENI, per germline. The CDR3 DNA, read in part, is TGTGCCAGCTCACCACCTGGACACTACGAG. Translated: CASSPPGHYE. In full, the CDR3 is CASSPPGHYEQYF.

Comments on this clone: Read sequence stops 3 residues before the CDR3 end, and the germline J gene provides the missing end. The chain carries TRBV6-2 or TRBV6-3 and TRBJ2-7, with a possible D match to TRBD2 (6 bases). V dropped 8 bases and J dropped 2 bases, with 19 bases sitting between them. CDR1 MNHEY and CDR2 SVGEGT come from the germline V gene. The CDR3 spans 15 residues. The CDR3 is CASGSFLATTYEQYF. The CDR3 bases that were read are TGTGCCAGCGGGTCCTTCCTAGCGACTACCTACGAG.

Regarding this clone: The read gets to within 3 residues of the CDR3 end, and the germline J gene fills in the rest. This chain links TRBV7-3 with TRBJ2-2; D perhaps matches TRBD1 (6 bases). V shed 5 bases and J shed 1 base, with 11 bases lying between them. The CDR3 has 15 residues. CDR1 and CDR2 (germline): SGHTA, FQGTGA. The CDR3 sequence is CASSPRGLNTGELFF. CDR3 bases read: TGTGCCAGCAGCCCGAGGGGGTTGAACACCGGGGAG.

With regard to this clone: The read falls 3 residues short of the CDR3 end, and the missing part is taken from the germline J gene. The gene calls are TRBV12-3 or TRBV12-4 and TRBJ2-7, with a possible D match to TRBD1 (6 bases). The germline V and J ends were trimmed by 8 bases and 0 bases, with 14 bases remaining between them. This CDR3 is built from 14 residues. Incomplete CDR3 DNA: TGTGCCAGCGGCACGGACAGCATCTCCTACGAG. Its translation: CASGTDSISYE. The entire CDR3 protein reads CASGTDSISYEQYF.

The sequenced CDR3 bases are TGTGCCACCAACCGGCTCGGGGGAGCCAACCTTATGAACACTGAA. This translates into CATNRLGGANLMNTE. The CDR3 in its entirety is CATNRLGGANLMNTEAFF. V is TRBV19 and J is TRBJ1-1, with D possibly being TRBD1 (5 bases). Sequencing ends 3 residues short of the CDR3 end; the germline J gene provides the rest. This CDR3 is 18 amino acids long. CDR1 and CDR2 (germline): LNHDA, SQIVND (reference sequence). V shed 10 bases and J shed 0 bases, with 27 bases lying between them.

With respect to this clone: The read ends 3 residues shy of where the CDR3 ends; the end is completed using the germline J gene. The chain has TRBV19 and TRBJ2-6; 8 bases line up with TRBD1. V dropped 5 bases and J dropped 4; count of bases not matched to a gene: 7. Germline V CDR1 and CDR2: LNHDA, SQIVND (reference sequence). The CDR3 contains 16 residues. Partial CDR3 DNA: TGTGCCAGTAGTTTCCAGGGGGCAACAGGGGCCAACGTC. Translating gives CASSFQGATGANV. The complete CDR3 protein is CASSFQGATGANVLTF.